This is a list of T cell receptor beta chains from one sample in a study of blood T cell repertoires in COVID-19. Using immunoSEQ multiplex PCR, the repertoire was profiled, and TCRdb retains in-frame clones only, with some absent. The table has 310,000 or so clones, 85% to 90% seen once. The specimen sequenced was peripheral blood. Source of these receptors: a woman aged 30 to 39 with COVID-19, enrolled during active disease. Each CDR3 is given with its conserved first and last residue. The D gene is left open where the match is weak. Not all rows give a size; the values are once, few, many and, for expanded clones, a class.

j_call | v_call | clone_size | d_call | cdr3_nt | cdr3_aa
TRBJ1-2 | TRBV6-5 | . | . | TGTGCCAGCAGCCTGGACAGCTCCTATGGCTACACCTTC | CASSLDSSYGYTF
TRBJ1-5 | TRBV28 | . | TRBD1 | TGTGCCAGCAGTATTACAGGGGCTGGACAGCCCCAGCATTTT | CASSITGAGQPQHF
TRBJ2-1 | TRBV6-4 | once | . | TGTGCCAGCAAACGCCAGGGTGCGTCCAATGAGCAGTTCTTC | CASKRQGASNEQFF
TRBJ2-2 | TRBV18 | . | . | TGTGCCAGCTCACTCCTGGAGATGACCGGGGAGCTGTTTTTT | CASSLLEMTGELFF
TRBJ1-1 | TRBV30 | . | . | TGTGCCTGGAGTGTAAGCGGGATCAGTTTT | CAWSVSGISF
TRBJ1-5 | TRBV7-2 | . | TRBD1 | TGTGCCAGCAGCTTTCGACAGGGAACGGATCAGCCCCAGCATTTT | CASSFRQGTDQPQHF
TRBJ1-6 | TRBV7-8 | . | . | TGTGCCAGCAGCTTACCCGACAGGACGAATTCACCCCTCCACTTT | CASSLPDRTNSPLHF
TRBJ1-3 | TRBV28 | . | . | TGTGCCAGCTCCCCTACGAACCGAAACACCATATATTTT | CASSPTNRNTIYF
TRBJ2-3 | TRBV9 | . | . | TGTGCCAGCAGCGTGGGGAGAGAAGCGCAGTATTTT | CASSVGREAQYF
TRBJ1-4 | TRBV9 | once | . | TGTGCCAGCAGATCCTCAACTAATGAAAAACTGTTTTTT | CASRSSTNEKLFF
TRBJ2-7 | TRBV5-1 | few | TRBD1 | TGCGCCAGCTCAACTGCCCAGGGGGCTTTGTACGAGCAGTACTTC | CASSTAQGALYEQYF
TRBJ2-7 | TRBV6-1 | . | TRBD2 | TGTGCCAGCAGTGAATTCGGCGGGAGGGCCTACGAGCAGTACTTC | CASSEFGGRAYEQYF
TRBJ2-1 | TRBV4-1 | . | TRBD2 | TGCGCCAGCAGCCACCCGGGACTAGCGGGAGAGAATGAGCAGTTCTTC | CASSHPGLAGENEQFF
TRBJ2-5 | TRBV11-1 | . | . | TGTGCCAGCGGACGGATCATAGGAGGTGCAGAGACCCAGTACTTC | CASGRIIGGAETQYF
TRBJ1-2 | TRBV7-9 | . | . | TGTGCCAGCAGTGCCAGCGGGAGCGCTTATGGCTACACCTTC | CASSASGSAYGYTF
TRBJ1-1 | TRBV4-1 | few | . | TGCGCCAGCAGCCCCCGAGGCCCGGAGGACACTGAAGCTTTCTTT | CASSPRGPEDTEAFF
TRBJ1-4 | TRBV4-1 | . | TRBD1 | TGCGCCAGCAGCCAGGGACAGCTTTCTAATGAAAAACTGTTTTTT | CASSQGQLSNEKLFF
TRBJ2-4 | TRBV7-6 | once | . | TGTGCCAGCAGCTCCGGCCAGGGGGGCAAAAACATTCAGTACTTC | CASSSGQGGKNIQYF
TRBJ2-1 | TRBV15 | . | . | TGTGCCACCACGGCACGAACCGGAGGGATGGATGAGCAGTTCTTC | CATTARTGGMDEQFF
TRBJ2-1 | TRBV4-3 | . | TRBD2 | TGCGCCAGCAGCCTGAGGACTAGCGGAAGGGAGCAGTTCTTC | CASSLRTSGREQFF
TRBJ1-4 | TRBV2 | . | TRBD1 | TGTGCCAGCAGAAACAGGGGGCATGAAAAACTGTTTTTT | CASRNRGHEKLFF
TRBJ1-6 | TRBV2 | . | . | TGTGCCAGCACCGAAAGTGGGGCAACCCTCCACTTT | CASTESGATLHF
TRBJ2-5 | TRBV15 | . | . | TGTGCCACCAGCAGAGAGGGCCACAAAGAGACCCAGTACTTC | CATSREGHKETQYF
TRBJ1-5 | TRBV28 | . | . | TGTGCCAGCAGTCCACCCAGGGCCGCAAGCAATCAGCCCCAGCATTTT | CASSPPRAASNQPQHF
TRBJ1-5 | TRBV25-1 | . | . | TGTGCCAGCAGAGGACCCGGAGGGAATCAGCCCCAGCATTTT | CASRGPGGNQPQHF
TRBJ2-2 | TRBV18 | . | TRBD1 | TGTGCCAGCTCACCCTACAGGGGGGATACACTCGGGGAGCTGTTTTTT | CASSPYRGDTLGELFF
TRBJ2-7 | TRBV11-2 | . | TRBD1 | TGTGCCAGCAGCTCCCTTCCTCGACAGGGCCCCTACGAGCAGTACTTC | CASSSLPRQGPYEQYF
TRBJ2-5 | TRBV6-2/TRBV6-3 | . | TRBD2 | TGTGCCAGCAGTGCACTAGCGGGAAGGTACCAAGAGACCCAGTACTTC | CASSALAGRYQETQYF
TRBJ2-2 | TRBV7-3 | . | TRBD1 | TGTGCCAGCAGCCCAGGACAGGGGTTAGCTGAGGAGCTGTTTTTT | CASSPGQGLAEELFF
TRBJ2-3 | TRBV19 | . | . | TGTGCCAGTAGTTCCGTTTCGGCAGATACGCAGTATTTT | CASSSVSADTQYF
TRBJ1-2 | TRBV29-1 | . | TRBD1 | TGCAGCGTTGTAGGGACAGGGGTCGGGTATGGCTACACCTTC | CSVVGTGVGYGYTF
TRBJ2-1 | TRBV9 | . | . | TGTGCCAGCAGCGTAGTATCTTCCTACAATGAGCAGTTCTTC | CASSVVSSYNEQFF